The entry that follows covers one T cell receptor (beta chain) sequence. What it binds is unknown. The source of the sample is a study of cytomegalovirus exposure and HLA in healthy donors. Study outcomes and limitations: The study had only CMV serostatus as immune exposure information.

The PCR employed 60 Vbeta primers together with 13 Jbeta primers. Sequencing was performed with immunoSEQ multiplex PCR; in TCRdb, only in-frame clones are kept and a portion is missing. The sample consists of 150,000 to 180,000 clones, about three quarters of them appearing once. This CDR3 has 14 amino acids. The germline gives CDR1 ENHRY, CDR2 SYGVKD. The J segment lost 4 bases and the V segment lost 4 bases, leaving 6 bases of the junction unmatched. This sequence joins TRBV10-3 and TRBJ2-7, with 8 bases matching TRBD1. The receptor was derived from a woman between 40 and 55 years old in good health and CMV-seronegative. Sequencing was carried out using PBMCs. This CDR3 reads CAISGRQGAYEQYF. In DNA, the CDR3 is TGTGCCATCAGTGGGCGGCAGGGGGCTTACGAGCAGTACTTC.